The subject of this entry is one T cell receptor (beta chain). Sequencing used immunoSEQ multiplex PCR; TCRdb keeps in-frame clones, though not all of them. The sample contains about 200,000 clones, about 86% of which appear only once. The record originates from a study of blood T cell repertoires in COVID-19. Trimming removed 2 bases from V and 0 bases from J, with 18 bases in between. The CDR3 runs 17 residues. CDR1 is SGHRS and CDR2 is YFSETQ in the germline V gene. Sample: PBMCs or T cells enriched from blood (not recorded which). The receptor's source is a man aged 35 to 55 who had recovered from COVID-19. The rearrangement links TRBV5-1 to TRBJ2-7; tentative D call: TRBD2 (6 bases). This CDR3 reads CASSFPIGTHSSYEQYF. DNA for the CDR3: TGCGCCAGCAGCTTTCCTATCGGGACTCACAGCTCCTACGAGCAGTACTTC. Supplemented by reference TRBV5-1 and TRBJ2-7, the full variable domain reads KAGVTQTPRYLIKTRGQQVTLSCSPISGHRSVSWYQQTPGQGLQFLFEYFSETQRNKGNFPGRFSGRQFSNSRSEMNVSTLELGDSALYLCASSFPIGTHSSYEQYFGPGTRLTVT.